This T cell receptor beta chain is from a study of cytomegalovirus exposure and HLA in healthy donors. Germline V gene sequence: CDR1 KGHSH, CDR2 LQKENI. Trimming left V 3 bases short and J 5 bases short, with 10 bases between. The CDR3 has 13 amino acids. The donors were part of the validation cohort of 120 subjects. That cohort was separate from the first cohort, which comprised some 670 subjects. TCRdb's copy holds only in-frame clones and misses some; the assay was immunoSEQ multiplex PCR. The profile shows around 140,000 clones, roughly 87% of them singletons. Study observations and caveats: TCR sequences were mostly rare, though some public TCRs occurred in many donors.

As to this clone: Its antigen is currently unknown.

V and J are TRBV18 and TRBJ2-5; no firm D call. The clonotype originates from a woman aged 18-35 years in good health and CMV-seronegative. The specimen was PBMCs. The CDR3 spells CASSPGDGETQYF. CDR3 DNA: TGTGCCAGCTCACCTGGAGACGGGGAGACCCAGTACTTC.